This T cell receptor beta chain was identified during a study of a mutant IDH1 vaccine in newly diagnosed glioma. Across the whole study: Sex distribution of treated patients was approximately 60% male and approximately 38% female; mean age was around 40 years. Former treatment meant radiotherapy, temozolomide, or both; the majority had gotten both.

Trimming pared 4 bases from V and 0 bases from J, leaving 9 bases between. From germline, CDR1 is SGHAT and CDR2 FQNNGV. This CDR3 contains 14 residues. A word on this clone: Its antigen is not known.

Specified time point: week 5, during vaccination. Each dose of the vaccine consisted of 300 ug of mutant IDH1 20-mer peptide, with topical imiquimod. Donors harbored newly found WHO grade 3 or 4 IDH1-mutant, ATRX-lost astrocytomas. Using immunoSEQ multiplex PCR, the repertoire was profiled, and TCRdb retains in-frame clones only, with some absent. The sample lists around 36,000 clones; roughly nine tenths were seen once. Findings of the study overall: Overall, roughly 95% of patients had vaccine-induced immune responses.

Sample: PBMCs, taken from a glioma patient whose treatment included an IDH1 peptide vaccine. This sequence joins TRBV11-2 and TRBJ1-1; D unresolved. The receptor was derived from a man in his forties or fifties with glioma. The CDR3 coding sequence is TGTGCCAGCAGCTCGGCGGGGTTGAACACTGAAGCTTTCTTT. Translation: CASSSAGLNTEAFF.